This T cell receptor beta chain was found in a study of T-cell memory formation after mild COVID-19. General study points: Confirmation of SARS-CoV-2 specificity was lacking for second-wave clones peaking day 37.

Each CDR3 protein is one row after TCRdb ran MiXCR on the 5' RACE reads. The sample has under 35,000 distinct CDR3 sequences, just under 7.5% seen once. This clonotype was recorded many times. No antigen is known for it. The CDR3 loop spans 15 amino acids. Trimming removed 3 bases at V and 0 bases at J, with 10 bases between. Material: PBMCs or a T cell subset sorted from them (not recorded which). The sequence came from an adult woman who had mild COVID-19 (a few samples of this study predate the infection). Cell type and time point are not known. V usage is TRBV12-3 or TRBV12-4 and J usage is TRBJ2-3; D not resolved. CDR3 loop: CASSFLRSSTDTQYF. For the CDR3, the DNA is TGTGCCAGCAGTTTTTTGAGGTCTAGCACAGATACGCAGTATTTT.